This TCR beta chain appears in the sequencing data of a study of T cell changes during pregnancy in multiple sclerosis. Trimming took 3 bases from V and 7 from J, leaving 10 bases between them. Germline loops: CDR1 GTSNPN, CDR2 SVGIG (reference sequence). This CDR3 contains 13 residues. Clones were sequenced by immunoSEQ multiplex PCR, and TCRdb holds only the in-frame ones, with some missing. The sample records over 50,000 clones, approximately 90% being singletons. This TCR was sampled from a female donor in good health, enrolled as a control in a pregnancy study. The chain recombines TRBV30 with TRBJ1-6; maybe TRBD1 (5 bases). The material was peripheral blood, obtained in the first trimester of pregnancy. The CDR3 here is CAWRGEGNSPLHF. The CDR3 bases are TGTGCCTGGAGAGGGGAAGGGAATTCACCCCTCCACTTT.